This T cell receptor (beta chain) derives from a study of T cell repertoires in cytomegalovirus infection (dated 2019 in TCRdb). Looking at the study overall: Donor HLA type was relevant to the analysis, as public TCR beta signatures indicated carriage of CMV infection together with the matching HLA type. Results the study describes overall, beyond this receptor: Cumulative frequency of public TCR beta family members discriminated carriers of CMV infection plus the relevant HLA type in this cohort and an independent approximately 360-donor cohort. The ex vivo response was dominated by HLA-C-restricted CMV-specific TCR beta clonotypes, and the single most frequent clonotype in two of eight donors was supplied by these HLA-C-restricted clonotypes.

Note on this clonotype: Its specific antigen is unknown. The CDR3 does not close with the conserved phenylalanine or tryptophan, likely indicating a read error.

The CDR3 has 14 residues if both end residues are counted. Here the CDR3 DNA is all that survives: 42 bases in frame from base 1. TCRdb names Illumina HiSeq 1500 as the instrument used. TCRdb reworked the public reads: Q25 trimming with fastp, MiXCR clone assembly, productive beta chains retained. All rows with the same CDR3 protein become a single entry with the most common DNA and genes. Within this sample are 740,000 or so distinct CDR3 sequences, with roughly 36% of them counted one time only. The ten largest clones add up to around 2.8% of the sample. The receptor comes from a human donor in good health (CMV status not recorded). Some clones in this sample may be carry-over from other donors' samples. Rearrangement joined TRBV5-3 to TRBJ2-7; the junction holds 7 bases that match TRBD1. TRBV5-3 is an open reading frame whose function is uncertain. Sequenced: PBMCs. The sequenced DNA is TGTGCCAGCAGCTTGGCTGGACAGGTCTACGAGCAGTACTGC. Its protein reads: CASSLAGQVYEQYC.